This T cell receptor beta chain was identified in a study of cytotoxic CD8 clonotypes in ibrutinib-treated CLL. CDR3 length: 14 amino acids. Clones were read by immunoSEQ multiplex PCR, and TCRdb kept only the in-frame ones, dropping some. The table shows fewer than 7,000 clones, with nearly 70% occurring only once. The starting material was PBMCs, obtained before ibrutinib treatment. The rearrangement uses TRBV12-1 and TRBJ2-7; the table's D call of TRBD1 was not tested on the DNA. TRBV12-1 is reported as a pseudogene. This clonotype was sampled from a human donor with chronic lymphocytic leukemia. The CDR3 nucleotides read TGTGCCAGCAGTTGGGACAGGGGGACCTACGAGCAGTACTTC. It yields the protein CASSWDRGTYEQYF.